Presented here are 5 T cell receptor beta chains from one specimen sequenced in a study of blood T cell repertoires in COVID-19. Data came from immunoSEQ multiplex PCR; TCRdb stores just in-frame clones and leaves some out. The sample consists of over 150,000 clones, roughly 85% of them appearing once. The specimen sequenced was PBMCs or T cells enriched from blood (not recorded which). The receptors stem from a middle-aged man who had recovered from COVID-19.

The count of this clone is one. The CDR3 DNA follows: TGTGCCAGCAGCGCCCGGCCCAGGGCAACAACTAATGAAAAACTGTTTTTT. Its protein is CASSARPRATTNEKLFF. The chain has TRBV11-3 and TRBJ1-4; possible D gene TRBD1, 5 bases. Germline V gene lookup returns CDR1 SGHNT and CDR2 YENEEA. The CDR3 extends over 17 amino acids. V lost 5 bases and J 0 bases, leaving 16 bases between the germline ends. The full variable domain, its missing parts supplied by reference TRBV11-3 and TRBJ1-4, is EAGVVQSPRYKIIEKKQPVAFWCNPISGHNTLYWYLQNLGQGPELLIRYENEEAVDDSQLPKDRFSAERLKGVDSTLKIQPAELGDSAVYLCASSARPRATTNEKLFFGSGTQLSVL.

This clone appeared once. The V and J genes are TRBV7-3 and TRBJ1-2; 7 positions agree with TRBD1. The trim removed 4 bases at V and 6 bases at J, leaving 5 bases unmatched. The CDR3 length is 13 residues. The germline gives CDR1 SGHTA, CDR2 FQGTGA. As DNA, the CDR3 is TGTGCCAGCAGCTCCCATGGACAGGATGGCTACACCTTC. It specifies CASSSHGQDGYTF. Combining the CDR3 with reference TRBV7-3 and TRBJ1-2 gives the whole variable domain GAGVSQTPSNKVTEKGKYVELRCDPISGHTALYWYRQSLGQGPEFLIYFQGTGAADDSGLPNDRFFAVRPEGSVSTLKIQRTERGDSAVYLCASSSHGQDGYTFGSGTRLTVV.

The sample holds one count of this clone. The genes are TRBV4-2 and TRBJ2-7; 10 positions agree with TRBD2. The V segment lost 3 bases and the J segment 3 bases; nucleotides outside the gene matches: 5. Germline assignment: CDR1 LGHNA and CDR2 YNFKEQ. The CDR3 consists of 15 residues. The CDR3 sequence is CASSQETSGIYEQYF. CDR3 sequence (DNA): TGTGCCAGCAGCCAGGAAACTAGCGGGATCTACGAGCAGTACTTC.

This chain joins TRBV19 and TRBJ2-3, with a weak D call TRBD2 (5 bases). V lost 9 bases and J lost 0, with 13 bases in between. Germline V gives CDR1 LNHDA, CDR2 SQIVND (reference sequence). The CDR3 is 14 amino acids. The chain's CDR3 is CASSGTISTDTQYF. The CDR3 coding sequence is TGTGCCAGCTCGGGAACGATAAGCACAGATACGCAGTATTTT.

This clone was observed many times. The J gene is TRBJ2-2, the V gene TRBV6-4, with TRBD2 matching over 7 bases. V lost 5 bases, J lost 3 bases, and 0 bases stayed unmatched. CDR3 length equals 13 residues. Looked up from germline, CDR1 is MRHNA and CDR2 is SNTAGT. In DNA form, the CDR3 reads TGTGCCAGCAGTAGCGGGGACACCGGGGAGCTGTTTTTT. Its protein is CASSSGDTGELFF.